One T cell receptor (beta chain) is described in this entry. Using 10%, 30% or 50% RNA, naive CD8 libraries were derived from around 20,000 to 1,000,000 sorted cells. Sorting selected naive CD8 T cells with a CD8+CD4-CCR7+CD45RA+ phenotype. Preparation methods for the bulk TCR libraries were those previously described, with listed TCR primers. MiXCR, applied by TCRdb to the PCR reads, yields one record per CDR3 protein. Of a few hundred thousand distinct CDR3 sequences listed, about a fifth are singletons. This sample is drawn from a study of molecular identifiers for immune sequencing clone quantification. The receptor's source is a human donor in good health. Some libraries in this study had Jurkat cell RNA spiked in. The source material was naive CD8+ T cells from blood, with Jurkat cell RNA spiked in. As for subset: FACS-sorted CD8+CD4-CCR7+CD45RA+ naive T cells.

CDR3 bases: TGCGCCAGCAGCTTCTTGGGACTAGCGGGGGGAGAGACCCAGTACTTC. Amino acids: CASSFLGLAGGETQYF. V usage is TRBV5-1 and J usage is TRBJ2-5; TRBD2 aligns across 15 bases. J gave up 4 bases and V 2 bases, and 3 bases lay outside the gene matches. The CDR3 consists of 16 residues. Germline values: CDR1 SGHRS, CDR2 YFSETQ.